The 23 T cell receptor beta chains presented below share a single source sample, sequenced in a study of blood T cell repertoires in COVID-19. Assay used: immunoSEQ multiplex PCR; TCRdb lists only in-frame clones, some missing. The repertoire holds tens of thousands of clones, with about 88% as singletons. The sequencing input was peripheral blood. Receptors originate from a human donor with active COVID-19. The donor label of this sample is uncertain.

The CDR3 bases are TGTGCCAGCAGCTTAACGAGGACGAACACCGGGGAGCTGTTTTTT. Its protein product is CASSLTRTNTGELFF. The chain recombines TRBV7-3 with TRBJ2-2; D remains unclear. CDR3 length: 15 residues. Germline V lookup: CDR1 SGHTA, CDR2 FQGTGA. Trimming stripped 0 bases from V and 0 bases from J, with 5 bases between.

The chain couples TRBV15 to TRBJ1-5; D gene unclear. This CDR3 spans 13 amino acids. Germline V gene lookup returns CDR1 LNHNV and CDR2 YYDKDF (reference sequence). V shed 2 bases and J shed 6 bases, with 8 bases lying between them. CDR3 amino acids: CATSRLAGQPQHF. CDR3 bases: TGTGCCACCAGCAGACTAGCGGGTCAGCCCCAGCATTTT. The entire variable domain, with the rest obtained from reference TRBV15 and TRBJ1-5, is as follows: DAMVIQNPRYQVTQFGKPVTLSCSQTLNHNVMYWYQQKSSQAPKLLFHYYDKDFNNEADTPDNFQSRRPNTSFCFLDIRSPGLGDTAMYLCATSRLAGQPQHFGDGTRLSIL.

The rearrangement uses TRBV7-2 and TRBJ2-5, with TRBD2 matching 7 bases. The V gene's germline CDR1 is SGHTA and CDR2 FQGNSA. The CDR3 runs 14 residues. J lost 5 bases, V lost 1 base, and 4 bases had no gene match. DNA of the CDR3: TGTGCCAGCAGCTTAGTTTGGGGGGGGGAGACCCAGTACTTC. It yields the protein CASSLVWGGETQYF.

This chain connects TRBV19 to TRBJ1-5; possible D gene TRBD1, 5 bases. The CDR3 sequence is 13 residues long. V was pared by 6 bases and J by 7 bases, with 13 bases between. Germline V gene lookup returns CDR1 LNHDA and CDR2 SQIVND (reference sequence). This CDR3 reads CASRVQGAQPQHF. CDR3 sequence (DNA): TGTGCCAGTAGGGTCCAGGGTGCCCAGCCCCAGCATTTT.

This clone appeared a single time. This chain joins TRBV27 and TRBJ2-7; no clear D gene. In germline, CDR1 is MNHEY, CDR2 SMNVEV (reference sequence). CDR3 length equals 15 residues. V was trimmed by 6 bases and J by 7 bases, leaving 22 bases between them. CDR3 residues: CASSLEAWSLREQYF. Here the CDR3 DNA reads TGTGCCAGCAGCCTCGAAGCATGGTCATTGAGGGAGCAGTACTTC.

The chain is built from TRBV4-3 and TRBJ1-2, with D perhaps TRBD1 (5 bases). The CDR3 spans 15 residues. Germline values: CDR1 LGHNA, CDR2 YSLEER. Trimming shortened V by 0 bases and J by 5 bases, and 13 bases separated the two germline ends. CDR3 bases: TGCGCCAGCAGCCAAGAATTATTGGGGGGGTATGGCTACACCTTC. It codes for CASSQELLGGYGYTF.

J is TRBJ2-1 and V is TRBV7-2; TRBD1 matches at 8 bases. V lost 1 base to trimming and J lost 5 bases; unmatched junction nucleotides: 10. CDR1 SGHTA and CDR2 FQGNSA come from the germline V gene. This CDR3 comprises 17 residues. DNA for the CDR3: TGTGCCAGCAGCTTAGTGGTAGTAGCAGGGGGCAACAATGAGCAGTTCTTC. This codes for CASSLVVVAGGNNEQFF.

This chain links TRBV6-5 with TRBJ2-1, with D perhaps matching TRBD1 (6 bases). The CDR3 length is 14 residues. V was trimmed by 7 bases and J by 4 bases, leaving 14 bases between them. CDR1 and CDR2 from the germline V gene are MNHEY and SVGAGI. CDR3 amino acids: CASTVYDRYNEQFF. The DNA of the CDR3 is TGTGCCAGCACCGTATATGACAGGTACAATGAGCAGTTCTTC.

The DNA for the CDR3 is TGTGCCAGCAGCAACAGGGTGGAGACCCAGTACTTC. This sequence encodes CASSNRVETQYF. The J gene is TRBJ2-5, the V gene TRBV6-6; D is possibly TRBD1 (6 bases). The germline CDR1 and CDR2 sequences are MNHNY and SVGAGI (reference sequence). V was shortened by 6 bases and J by 5 bases, with 10 bases between the two germline ends. This CDR3 has 12 residues.

The chain uses TRBV18 and TRBJ1-2; D gene unclear. Looked up from germline, CDR1 is KGHSH and CDR2 is LQKENI. Trimming stripped 2 bases from V and 6 bases from J, with 13 bases between. There are 14 residues in the CDR3. The CDR3 sequence is CASSPTGGKDGYTF. For the CDR3, the DNA is TGTGCCAGCTCACCAACTGGAGGGAAGGATGGCTACACCTTC. Supplemented by reference TRBV18 and TRBJ1-2, the full variable domain reads NAGVMQNPRHLVRRRGQEARLRCSPMKGHSHVYWYRQLPEEGLKFMVYLQKENIIDESGMPKERFSAEFPKEGPSILRIQQVVRGDSAAYFCASSPTGGKDGYTFGSGTRLTVV.

By share, this clone counts as medium-sized. The chain joins TRBV2 to TRBJ2-7; possible D gene TRBD2, 5 bases. This CDR3 contains 14 residues. V lost 5 bases to trimming and J lost 3 bases, with 14 bases between them. The germline gives CDR1 SNHLY, CDR2 FYNNEI. The CDR3 sequence is CASSLDPGYYEQYF. As DNA, the CDR3 is TGTGCCAGCAGTCTAGATCCGGGATACTACGAGCAGTACTTC.

The chain joins TRBV19 to TRBJ1-4, with 10 positions matching TRBD1. Trimming cost V 6 bases and J 8 bases; bases outside gene matches: 9. CDR3 size: 15 residues. CDR1 LNHDA and CDR2 SQIVND come from the germline V gene (reference sequence). As DNA, the CDR3 is TGTGCCAGTAGAGGGAGTGGGACAGGGGTCGAAAAACTGTTTTTT. Amino acid sequence: CASRGSGTGVEKLFF.

V and J are TRBV7-9 and TRBJ1-4; D ambiguous. CDR3 size: 17 residues. Per germline, CDR1 SEHNR and CDR2 FQNEAQ (reference sequence). With 3 bases removed from V and 4 bases from J, the gap between germline ends came to 18 bases. The DNA for the CDR3 is TGTGCCAGCAGCTTGGCCCCCGGGAGACCGTATAATGAAAAACTGTTTTTT. As protein: CASSLAPGRPYNEKLFF.

The V and J genes are TRBV5-1 and TRBJ1-5; D is perhaps TRBD1 (5 bases). Germline CDR1 reads SGHRS; CDR2 reads YFSETQ. Trimming took off 9 bases at V and 3 bases at J, with 19 bases between the two ends. The CDR3 has 15 residues. The CDR3 DNA is TGCGCCACCAGGGAGGGAACGGGGACCAATCAGCCCCAGCATTTT. It codes for CATREGTGTNQPQHF.

The chain joins TRBV5-6 to TRBJ2-1; 7 bases agree with TRBD2. The length of the CDR3 is 18 residues. CDR1 is SGHDT and CDR2 is YYEEEE in the germline V gene. After removal of 4 bases from V and 1 base from J, the junction contained 14 bases not matched to a gene. CDR3 bases: TGTGCCAGCAGCCGACGGCGTAGCGGGCTAGGGTCCTACAATGAGCAGTTCTTC. Its protein product is CASSRRRSGLGSYNEQFF. Combining the CDR3 with reference TRBV5-6 and TRBJ2-1 gives the whole variable domain DAGVTQSPTHLIKTRGQQVTLRCSPKSGHDTVSWYQQALGQGPQFIFQYYEEEERQRGNFPDRFSGHQFPNYSSELNVNALLLGDSALYLCASSRRRSGLGSYNEQFFGPGTRLTVL.

V and J are TRBV4-1 and TRBJ2-1; the D is unclear. This CDR3 comprises 17 residues. Germline loops: CDR1 MGHRA, CDR2 YSYEKL. Trimming removed 1 base from V and 0 bases from J, with 13 bases in between. The CDR3 DNA follows: TGCGCCAGCAGCCAAGTTGACCTGGGCTTCTCCTACAATGAGCAGTTCTTC. It encodes CASSQVDLGFSYNEQFF.

The rearrangement uses TRBV7-9 and TRBJ1-2; TRBD1 aligns across 8 bases. The length of the CDR3 is 15 residues. The V gene end was trimmed by 5 bases and the J gene end by 4 bases; junction bases not matched to a gene: 9. CDR1 and CDR2 from the germline V gene are SEHNR and FQNEAQ (reference sequence). The CDR3 sequence is CASSLSTGEAYGYTF. CDR3 nucleotides: TGTGCCAGCAGCCTATCGACAGGGGAAGCCTATGGCTACACCTTC.

J is TRBJ1-1 and V is TRBV19; possibly TRBD1 for D (6 bases). The CDR3 contains 15 residues. Germline V lookup: CDR1 LNHDA, CDR2 SQIVND (reference sequence). V lost 5 bases, J lost 4 bases, and 17 bases lay in between. The CDR3, as DNA: TGTGCCAGTAGTTCGCCCGTCGGGACAAGCACTGAAGCTTTCTTT. Residues: CASSSPVGTSTEAFF.

This clone came up once. The CDR3 region is CASSFRAGYTDTQYF. In DNA form, the CDR3 reads TGTGCCAGCAGCTTCAGGGCGGGGTACACAGATACGCAGTATTTT. The rearrangement links TRBV7-2 to TRBJ2-3; a weak D match, TRBD2 (6 bases). There are 15 residues in the CDR3. V was clipped by 3 bases and J by 2 bases, with 12 bases between them. CDR1 is SGHTA, CDR2 FQGNSA, per germline.

J is TRBJ1-1 and V is TRBV28; 7 bases match TRBD1. The CDR3 spans 15 residues. CDR1 MDHEN and CDR2 SYDVKM come from the germline V gene. V dropped 7 bases and J dropped 6; count of bases not matched to a gene: 14. The CDR3 protein is CASTDRGVGTAEAFF. The CDR3 DNA follows: TGTGCCAGCACCGATCGTGGGGTGGGGACAGCTGAAGCTTTCTTT.

The V gene is TRBV19, the J gene TRBJ2-6; D is possibly TRBD1 (6 bases). The CDR3 has 17 amino acids. The V and J ends lost 5 bases and 0 bases respectively, with 14 bases between them. Germline-derived CDR1 and CDR2 are LNHDA and SQIVND (reference sequence). CDR3 residues: CASSPQGFSSGANVLTF. As DNA, the CDR3 is TGTGCCAGTAGTCCGCAGGGGTTTAGCTCTGGGGCCAACGTCCTGACTTTC.

This chain uses TRBV6-5 with TRBJ2-1; D is unresolved. CDR1 is MNHEY, CDR2 SVGAGI, per germline. V dropped 0 bases and J dropped 5 bases, with 11 bases sitting between them. This CDR3 comprises 15 residues. This chain's CDR3 is CASSYSERPNNEQFF. The DNA of the CDR3 is TGTGCCAGCAGTTACTCGGAGCGCCCGAACAATGAGCAGTTCTTC.

J is TRBJ2-4 and V is TRBV19; TRBD1 aligns across 7 bases. The CDR3 runs 14 residues. Germline loops: CDR1 LNHDA, CDR2 SQIVND (reference sequence). Trimming removed 5 bases from V and 7 bases from J; junction bases left unmatched: 8. The CDR3 protein is CASSFRDRDNIQYF. The CDR3 nucleotides are TGTGCCAGTAGTTTCCGGGACAGAGACAACATTCAGTACTTC. Using reference TRBV19 and TRBJ2-4 for the parts outside the CDR3, the full variable domain is DGGITQSPKYLFRKEGQNVTLSCEQNLNHDAMYWYRQDPGQGLRLIYYSQIVNDFQKGDIAEGYSVSREKKESFPLTVTSAQKNPTAFYLCASSFRDRDNIQYFGAGTRLSVL.